The 31 T cell receptor beta chains below come from one sample, sequenced in a study of Ad26.COV2.S vaccination and SARS-CoV-2 variants. The treatment here: about 20 received Ad26.COV2.S at low or high dose, single or two shots; 5 received placebo; per-sample allocation not given. At day 63 after the first vaccine or placebo injection, samples were drawn. Produced via immunoSEQ multiplex PCR; TCRdb's table is partial and in-frame only. The table lists a few hundred thousand clones, roughly 90% of them singletons. Sequenced material: peripheral blood, taken in a trial of Ad26.COV2.S vaccine versus placebo. The receptors here all came from a person aged 18-65 years who received the Ad26.COV2.S COVID-19 vaccine or a placebo.

The chain joins TRBV5-1 to TRBJ2-2; the match to TRBD1 covers 7 bases. CDR1 and CDR2 (germline): SGHRS, YFSETQ. The ends lost 4 bases at V and 4 bases at J; junction bases unmatched: 4. The CDR3 has 14 residues. Written as DNA, the CDR3 is TGCGCCAGCAGCGCCGACAGGGTCACCGGGGAGCTGTTTTTT. Translating it yields CASSADRVTGELFF.

The gene calls are TRBV30 and TRBJ1-6; tentatively, D is TRBD1 (6 bases). This CDR3 contains 14 residues. V was pared by 0 bases and J by 10 bases, with 13 bases between. CDR1 GTSNPN and CDR2 SVGIG come from the germline V gene (reference sequence). The CDR3 nucleotides are TGTGCCTGGAGTGTACAACAGGGTGAATCACCCCTCCACTTT. Its protein product is CAWSVQQGESPLHF.

The CDR3 protein is CASSYFSSSYNEQFF. CDR3 nucleotide sequence: TGTGCCAGCAGCTACTTCTCCAGCTCCTACAATGAGCAGTTCTTC. The rearrangement links TRBV7-6 to TRBJ2-1; no clear D. The CDR3 loop spans 15 amino acids. Germline values: CDR1 SGHVS, CDR2 FNYEAQ. Trimming took 4 bases from V and 0 from J, leaving 10 bases between them.

The genes are TRBV6-6 and TRBJ1-3; the D is unclear. The CDR3 loop spans 16 amino acids. Looked up from germline, CDR1 is MNHNY and CDR2 is SVGAGI (reference sequence). Trimming left V 5 bases short and J 0 bases short, with 14 bases between. Here the CDR3 reads CASSPLSSRSGNTIYF. DNA for the CDR3: TGTGCCAGCAGTCCCTTGAGCAGTCGCTCTGGAAACACCATATATTTT.

This clone appeared a few times. V is TRBV5-1 and J is TRBJ2-7; TRBD1 is a possible D gene (6 bases). From germline, CDR1 is SGHRS and CDR2 YFSETQ. The ends were cut back, 0 bases at V and 1 base at J, with 11 bases in the middle. The CDR3 sequence is 15 residues long. In DNA, the CDR3 is TGCGCCAGCAGCTTGGCCGCAGGGGATTCCTACGAGCAGTACTTC. It is translated as CASSLAAGDSYEQYF. The variable domain in full, completed from reference TRBV5-1 and TRBJ2-7, reads KAGVTQTPRYLIKTRGQQVTLSCSPISGHRSVSWYQQTPGQGLQFLFEYFSETQRNKGNFPGRFSGRQFSNSRSEMNVSTLELGDSALYLCASSLAAGDSYEQYFGPGTRLTVT.

The chain is built from TRBV4-3 and TRBJ2-1; TRBD2 aligns across 9 bases. V lost 0 bases and J lost 5; bases outside the gene matches: 2. The CDR3 is 15 residues long. The germline V gene encodes CDR1 LGHNA and CDR2 YSLEER. CDR3 coding DNA: TGCGCCAGCAGCCAAGAGCGGGGGGGGCACAATGAGCAGTTCTTC. Amino acids: CASSQERGGHNEQFF.

The chain employs TRBV20-1 and TRBJ1-1; D remains ambiguous. Germline CDR1 DFQATT, CDR2 SNEGSKA (reference sequence). This CDR3 region has 13 residues. The V gene lost 3 bases and the J gene lost 5 bases, with 13 bases spanning the gap. CDR3 residues: CSASLFGVTEAFF. The CDR3 DNA is TGCAGTGCTAGTCTGTTCGGGGTGACTGAAGCTTTCTTT.

The chain couples TRBV28 to TRBJ1-5, with D unclear. Germline V gene lookup returns CDR1 MDHEN and CDR2 SYDVKM. CDR3 length: 14 residues. With 7 bases removed from V and 0 bases from J, the gap between germline ends came to 10 bases. CDR3 region: CASIGSFSNQPQHF. Here the CDR3 DNA reads TGTGCCAGCATCGGTAGCTTTAGCAATCAGCCCCAGCATTTT.

V and J are TRBV4-1 and TRBJ1-4; 7 nucleotides line up with TRBD1. Germline V lookup: CDR1 MGHRA, CDR2 YSYEKL. This CDR3 has 15 residues. J was trimmed by 4 bases and V by 5 bases; bases with no gene match: 7. CDR3 in amino acids: CASSTQQGINEKLFF. The CDR3 DNA follows: TGCGCCAGCAGCACGCAACAGGGGATTAATGAAAAACTGTTTTTT.

The gene calls are TRBV10-3 and TRBJ1-5, with 11 bases fitting TRBD1. Trimming removed 0 bases from V and 5 bases from J; junction bases left unmatched: 3. CDR1 ENHRY and CDR2 SYGVKD come from the germline V gene. The CDR3 is 16 amino acids. The CDR3 loop is CAISESGTGGYQPQHF. CDR3 DNA sequence: TGTGCCATCAGTGAGTCCGGGACAGGGGGTTATCAGCCCCAGCATTTT.

The CDR3 protein is CASSLQGGIYEQYF. The CDR3 bases are TGTGCCAGCAGCTTACAGGGGGGGATCTACGAGCAGTACTTC. V gene TRBV7-2 combines with J gene TRBJ2-7, with D perhaps assigned TRBD1 or TRBD2 (7 bases each). The CDR3 runs 14 residues. The germline V gene encodes CDR1 SGHTA and CDR2 FQGNSA. Trimming removed 2 bases at V and 3 bases at J, with 11 bases between.

The count of this clone is one. The rearrangement joins TRBV6-2 or TRBV6-3 to TRBJ2-1; no firm D call. Trimming stripped 2 bases from V and 0 bases from J, with 8 bases between. CDR1 MNHEY and CDR2 SVGEGT come from the germline V gene. The CDR3 runs to 15 residues. The CDR3 bases are TGTGCCAGCAGTTACGTCGGAGACTCCTACAATGAGCAGTTCTTC. Amino acid sequence: CASSYVGDSYNEQFF.

The gene calls are TRBV7-6 and TRBJ2-7; D is ambiguous. There are 14 residues in the CDR3. V lost 4 bases and J 4 bases, leaving 14 bases between the germline ends. The germline CDR1 and CDR2 sequences are SGHVS and FNYEAQ. Here the CDR3 reads CASSSQPYGYEQYF. DNA of the CDR3: TGTGCCAGCAGCTCTCAGCCCTATGGGTACGAGCAGTACTTC.

This clone was detected only a few times. This chain links TRBV28 with TRBJ1-2; the D gene is possibly TRBD1 (6 bases). Germline CDR1 and CDR2: MDHEN and SYDVKM. V gave up 6 bases and J gave up 7 bases, with 18 bases separating them. The CDR3 is 14 amino acids. The CDR3: CASSSPAGARGYTF. Written as DNA, the CDR3 is TGTGCCAGCAGCTCCCCCGCGGGGGCACGTGGCTACACCTTC.

The chain employs TRBV30 and TRBJ2-5, with D hard to call. V gave up 0 bases and J gave up 2 bases, with 7 bases separating them. Germline lookup yields CDR1 GTSNPN and CDR2 SVGIG (reference sequence). The CDR3 runs 13 residues. CDR3 DNA: TGTGCCTGGAGTGTACGGTTACAAGAGACCCAGTACTTC. It translates to CAWSVRLQETQYF.

The chain carries TRBV7-6 and TRBJ2-7, with D unclear. This CDR3 spans 15 amino acids. Germline V gene lookup returns CDR1 SGHVS and CDR2 FNYEAQ. The ends were cut back, 5 bases at V and 4 bases at J, with 18 bases in the middle. The CDR3 loop reads CASSPQAAKGYEQYF. CDR3 DNA: TGTGCCAGCAGCCCGCAGGCGGCGAAGGGTTACGAGCAGTACTTC. The variable domain in full, completed from reference TRBV7-6 and TRBJ2-7, reads GAGVSQSPRYKVTKRGQDVALRCDPISGHVSLYWYRQALGQGPEFLTYFNYEAQQDKSGLPNDRFSAERPEGSISTLTIQRTEQRDSAMYRCASSPQAAKGYEQYFGPGTRLTVT.

The chain joins TRBV11-1 to TRBJ2-7, with TRBD1 matching 7 bases. Germline V gene lookup returns CDR1 SGHAT and CDR2 FQDESV (reference sequence). This CDR3 region has 14 residues. Trimming removed 0 bases from V and 2 bases from J; junction bases left unmatched: 1. The CDR3 here is CASSLAGTAYEQYF. The CDR3 DNA sequence: TGTGCCAGCAGCTTAGCGGGGACAGCCTACGAGCAGTACTTC.

The rearrangement joins TRBV14 to TRBJ2-7; D uncertain. The CDR3 extends over 14 amino acids. V was trimmed by 3 bases and J by 3 bases, leaving 12 bases between them. CDR1 and CDR2 from the germline V gene are SGHDN and FVKESK. The CDR3 here is CASSHGPPGYEQYF. In DNA, the CDR3 is TGTGCCAGCAGCCATGGCCCGCCGGGCTACGAGCAGTACTTC.

The V and J genes are TRBV15 and TRBJ1-2; 8 positions agree with TRBD1. The CDR3 extends over 15 amino acids. Germline V gene data show CDR1 as LNHNV and CDR2 as YYDKDF (reference sequence). The junction had 5 bases not matched to a gene; V was cut back by 1 base and J by 4 bases. Here the CDR3 DNA reads TGTGCCACCAGCAGAGTGGCAGGGGGCCCCTATGGCTACACCTTC. This gives the protein CATSRVAGGPYGYTF.

This chain links TRBV6-4 with TRBJ2-3, with 8 bases identical to TRBD2. Germline CDR1 MRHNA, CDR2 SNTAGT. The CDR3 covers 14 residues. V lost 3 bases, J lost 7 bases, and 6 bases stayed unmatched. CDR3 in amino acids: CASSESSGVYTQYF. CDR3 in DNA: TGTGCCAGCAGTGAAAGTAGCGGGGTTTATACGCAGTATTTT.

The genes are TRBV4-2 and TRBJ1-2; D is uncertain. Per the germline V gene, CDR1 is LGHNA and CDR2 is YNFKEQ. This CDR3 is built from 15 residues. V lost 1 base to trimming and J lost 7 bases, with 16 bases between them. The CDR3 spells CASSQGPTEFVGYTF. DNA for the CDR3: TGTGCCAGCAGCCAAGGTCCCACAGAGTTTGTTGGCTACACCTTC.

This clone came up once. This chain joins TRBV6-5 and TRBJ1-5; D uncertain. Germline V gene sequence: CDR1 MNHEY, CDR2 SVGAGI. The CDR3 runs to 15 residues. Trimming stripped 2 bases from V and 0 bases from J, with 8 bases between. CDR3 bases: TGTGCCAGCAGTTACGGACGCTATAGCAATCAGCCCCAGCATTTT. Protein: CASSYGRYSNQPQHF.

The chain joins TRBV5-1 to TRBJ2-3; D uncertain. The CDR3 is 16 amino acids. Trimming removed 3 bases from V and 0 bases from J, with 14 bases in between. Germline V CDR1 and CDR2: SGHRS, YFSETQ. Here the CDR3 reads CASSYAQRSSTDTQYF. The CDR3 DNA follows: TGCGCCAGCAGCTATGCCCAACGGTCTAGCACAGATACGCAGTATTTT.

The V and J genes are TRBV7-2 and TRBJ2-3; TRBD2 agrees at 9 bases. CDR3 size: 15 residues. The germline CDR1 and CDR2 sequences are SGHTA and FQGNSA. Germline trimming cut 5 bases from V and 6 bases from J; bases unmatched to any gene: 9. CDR3 sequence reads: CASSLRGGGADTQYF. The CDR3 DNA reads TGTGCCAGCAGCCTAAGGGGCGGGGGGGCGGATACGCAGTATTTT.

The CDR3 region has the DNA TGCAGCGTTGACGGGGGGTACAATGAGCAGTTCTTC. Translation: CSVDGGYNEQFF. The chain has TRBV29-1 and TRBJ2-1, with 7 bases lining up with TRBD2. Germline V gene data show CDR1 as SQVTM and CDR2 as ANQGSEA. The CDR3 has 12 amino acids. With V trimmed by 3 bases and J by 4 bases, 0 bases remained unmatched.

The V call is TRBV19, the J call TRBJ1-2; 7 bases fit TRBD1. Trimming took 8 bases from V and 2 from J; bases not matched to a gene: 5. The length of the CDR3 is 13 residues. Germline CDR1 reads LNHDA; CDR2 reads SQIVND (reference sequence). DNA for the CDR3: TGTGCCAGTTATACGGGACAGAACTATGGCTACACCTTC. Translated, it gives CASYTGQNYGYTF.

This clone is a singleton in its sample. V is TRBV7-9 and J is TRBJ1-2; D is undetermined. This CDR3 has 15 residues. Germline V gene sequence: CDR1 SEHNR, CDR2 FQNEAQ (reference sequence). V was pared by 4 bases and J by 4 bases, with 16 bases between. The CDR3 region has the DNA TGTGCCAGCAGCTCTACAACGACACCAAGCTATGGCTACACCTTC. As protein: CASSSTTTPSYGYTF.

The chain recombines TRBV7-9 with TRBJ2-7; perhaps TRBD2 as D (7 bases). The CDR3 has 14 amino acids. V was pared by 5 bases and J by 9 bases, with 20 bases between. Per germline, CDR1 SEHNR and CDR2 FQNEAQ (reference sequence). The DNA of the CDR3 is TGTGCCAGCAGCCCTAGATGGGGCGGGGGCTCGCAGTACTTC. Translating gives CASSPRWGGGSQYF.

DNA of the CDR3: TGCGCCAGCAGCTTGGGACCTGAGGAGACCCAGTACTTC. It translates to CASSLGPEETQYF. This chain uses TRBV5-1 with TRBJ2-5; D is unresolved. Germline CDR1 reads SGHRS; CDR2 reads YFSETQ. The CDR3 has 13 residues. Trimming took 0 bases from V and 5 from J, leaving 8 bases between them.

This clone was recorded a few times. V and J are TRBV19 and TRBJ1-5; D is ambiguous. Germline V gene sequence: CDR1 LNHDA, CDR2 SQIVND (reference sequence). The CDR3 contains 15 residues. The germline V and J ends were trimmed by 4 bases and 3 bases, with 13 bases remaining between them. CDR3 sequence (DNA): TGTGCCAGTAGTAGCACGAAGGCGGCCAATCAGCCCCAGCATTTT. Its translation: CASSSTKAANQPQHF.

On this clone itself: Other DNA sequences in this specimen translate into the identical CDR3. The chain carries TRBV30 and TRBJ1-2, with 10 nucleotides matching TRBD1. CDR1 and CDR2 from the germline V gene are GTSNPN and SVGIG (reference sequence). Losses at the gene ends were 2 bases for V and 2 bases for J; bases not matched to a gene: 2. CDR3 length equals 14 residues. The CDR3 nucleotides read TGTGCCTGGAGTCCGGACAGGGGGAACTATGGCTACACCTTC. Its protein product is CAWSPDRGNYGYTF.